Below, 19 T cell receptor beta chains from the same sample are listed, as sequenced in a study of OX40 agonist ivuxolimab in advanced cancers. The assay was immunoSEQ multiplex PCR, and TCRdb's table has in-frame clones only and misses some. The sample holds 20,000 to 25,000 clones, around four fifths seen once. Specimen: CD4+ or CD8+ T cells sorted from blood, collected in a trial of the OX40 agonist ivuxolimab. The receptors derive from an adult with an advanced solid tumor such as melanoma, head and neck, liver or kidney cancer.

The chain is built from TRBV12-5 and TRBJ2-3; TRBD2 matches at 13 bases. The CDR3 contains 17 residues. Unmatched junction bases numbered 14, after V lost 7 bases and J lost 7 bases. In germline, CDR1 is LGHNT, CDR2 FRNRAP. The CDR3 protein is CASANPTGTSGAYTQYF. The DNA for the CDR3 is TGTGCTAGTGCCAACCCGACGGGGACTAGCGGGGCTTATACGCAGTATTTT.

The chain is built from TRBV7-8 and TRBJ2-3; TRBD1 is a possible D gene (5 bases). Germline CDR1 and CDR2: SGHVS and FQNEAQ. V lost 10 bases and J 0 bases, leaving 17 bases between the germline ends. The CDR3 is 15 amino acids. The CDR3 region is CATRTSRLSTDTQYF. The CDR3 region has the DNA TGTGCCACCAGGACATCTCGTCTTAGCACAGATACGCAGTATTTT.

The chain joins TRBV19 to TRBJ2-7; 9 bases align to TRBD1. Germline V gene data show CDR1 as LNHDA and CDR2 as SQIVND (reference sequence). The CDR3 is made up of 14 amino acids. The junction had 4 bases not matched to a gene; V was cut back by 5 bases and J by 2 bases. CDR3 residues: CASSVGQGAYEQYF. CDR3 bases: TGTGCCAGTAGTGTGGGACAGGGAGCCTACGAGCAGTACTTC. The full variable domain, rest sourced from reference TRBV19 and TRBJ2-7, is DGGITQSPKYLFRKEGQNVTLSCEQNLNHDAMYWYRQDPGQGLRLIYYSQIVNDFQKGDIAEGYSVSREKKESFPLTVTSAQKNPTAFYLCASSVGQGAYEQYFGPGTRLTVT.

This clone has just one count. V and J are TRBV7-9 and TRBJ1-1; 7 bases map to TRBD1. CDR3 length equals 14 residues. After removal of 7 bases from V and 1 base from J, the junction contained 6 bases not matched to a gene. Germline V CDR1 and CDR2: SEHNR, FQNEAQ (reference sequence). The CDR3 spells CASKPEGANTEAFF. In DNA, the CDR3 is TGTGCCAGCAAACCTGAGGGGGCGAACACTGAAGCTTTCTTT. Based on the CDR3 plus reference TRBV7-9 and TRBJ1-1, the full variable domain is DTGVSQNPRHKITKRGQNVTFRCDPISEHNRLYWYRQTLGQGPEFLTYFQNEAQLEKSRLLSDRFSAERPKGSFSTLEIQRTEQGDSAMYLCASKPEGANTEAFFGQGTRLTVV.

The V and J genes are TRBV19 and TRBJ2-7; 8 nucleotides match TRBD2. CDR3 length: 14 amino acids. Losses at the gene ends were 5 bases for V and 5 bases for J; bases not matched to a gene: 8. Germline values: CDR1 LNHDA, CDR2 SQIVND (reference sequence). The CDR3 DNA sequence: TGTGCCAGTAGTCGGAGCGGGAGTCCCCACGAGCAGTACTTC. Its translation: CASSRSGSPHEQYF. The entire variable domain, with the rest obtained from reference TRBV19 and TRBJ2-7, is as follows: DGGITQSPKYLFRKEGQNVTLSCEQNLNHDAMYWYRQDPGQGLRLIYYSQIVNDFQKGDIAEGYSVSREKKESFPLTVTSAQKNPTAFYLCASSRSGSPHEQYFGPGTRLTVT.

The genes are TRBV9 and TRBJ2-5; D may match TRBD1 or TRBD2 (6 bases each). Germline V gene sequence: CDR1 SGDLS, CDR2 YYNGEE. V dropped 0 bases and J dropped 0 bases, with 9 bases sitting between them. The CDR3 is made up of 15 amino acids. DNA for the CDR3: TGTGCCAGCAGCGTAGCGGGGGCCTACCAAGAGACCCAGTACTTC. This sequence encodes CASSVAGAYQETQYF.

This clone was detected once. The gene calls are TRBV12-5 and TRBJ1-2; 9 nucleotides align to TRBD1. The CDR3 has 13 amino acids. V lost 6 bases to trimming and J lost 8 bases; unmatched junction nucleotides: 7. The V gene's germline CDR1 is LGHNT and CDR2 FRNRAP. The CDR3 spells CASGPDRGGGYTF. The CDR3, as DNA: TGTGCTAGTGGCCCGGACAGGGGCGGCGGCTACACCTTC.

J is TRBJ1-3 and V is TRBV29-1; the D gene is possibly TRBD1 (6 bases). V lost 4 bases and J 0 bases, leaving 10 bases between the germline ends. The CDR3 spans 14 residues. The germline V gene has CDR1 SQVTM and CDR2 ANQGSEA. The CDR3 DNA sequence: TGCAGCGTTGTGGGACACCACTCTGGAAACACCATATATTTT. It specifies CSVVGHHSGNTIYF.

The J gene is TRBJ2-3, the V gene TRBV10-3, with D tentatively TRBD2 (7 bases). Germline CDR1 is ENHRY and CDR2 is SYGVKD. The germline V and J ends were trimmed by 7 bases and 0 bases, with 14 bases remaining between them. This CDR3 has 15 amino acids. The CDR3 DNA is TGTGCCATCAATTATAGGGGGGGGAGCACAGATACGCAGTATTTT. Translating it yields CAINYRGGSTDTQYF.

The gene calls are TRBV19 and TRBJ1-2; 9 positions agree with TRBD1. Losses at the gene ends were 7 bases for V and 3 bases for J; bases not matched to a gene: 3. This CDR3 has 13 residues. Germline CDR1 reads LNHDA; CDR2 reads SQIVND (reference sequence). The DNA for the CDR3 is TGTGCCAGTATGGGGGACAGGGACTATGGCTACACCTTC. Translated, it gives CASMGDRDYGYTF. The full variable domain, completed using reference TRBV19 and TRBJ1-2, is DGGITQSPKYLFRKEGQNVTLSCEQNLNHDAMYWYRQDPGQGLRLIYYSQIVNDFQKGDIAEGYSVSREKKESFPLTVTSAQKNPTAFYLCASMGDRDYGYTFGSGTRLTVV.

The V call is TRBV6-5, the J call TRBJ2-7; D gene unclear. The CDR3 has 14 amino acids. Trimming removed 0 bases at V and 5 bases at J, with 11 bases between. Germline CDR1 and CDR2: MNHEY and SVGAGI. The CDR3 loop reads CASSYSTVGNEQYF. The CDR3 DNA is TGTGCCAGCAGTTACTCGACGGTCGGTAACGAGCAGTACTTC.

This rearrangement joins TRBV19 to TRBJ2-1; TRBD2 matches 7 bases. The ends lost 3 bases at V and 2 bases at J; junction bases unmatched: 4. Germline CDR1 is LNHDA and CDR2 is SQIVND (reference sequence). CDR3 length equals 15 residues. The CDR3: CASSMLRETYNEQFF. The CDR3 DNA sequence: TGTGCCAGTAGTATGTTGCGGGAGACCTACAATGAGCAGTTCTTC.

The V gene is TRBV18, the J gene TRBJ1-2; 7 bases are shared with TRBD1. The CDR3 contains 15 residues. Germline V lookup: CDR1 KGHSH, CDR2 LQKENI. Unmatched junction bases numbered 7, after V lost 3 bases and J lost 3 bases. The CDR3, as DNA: TGTGCCAGCTCACCGCGGGACAGAAACTACTATGGCTACACCTTC. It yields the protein CASSPRDRNYYGYTF.

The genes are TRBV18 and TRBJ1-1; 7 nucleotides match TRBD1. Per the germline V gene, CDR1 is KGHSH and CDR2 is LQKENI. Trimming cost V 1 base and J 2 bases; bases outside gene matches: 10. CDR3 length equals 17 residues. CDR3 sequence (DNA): TGTGCCAGCTCACCACGACCAAGGGGACAGCCAAACACTGAAGCTTTCTTT. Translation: CASSPRPRGQPNTEAFF. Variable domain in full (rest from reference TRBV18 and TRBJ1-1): NAGVMQNPRHLVRRRGQEARLRCSPMKGHSHVYWYRQLPEEGLKFMVYLQKENIIDESGMPKERFSAEFPKEGPSILRIQQVVRGDSAAYFCASSPRPRGQPNTEAFFGQGTRLTVV.

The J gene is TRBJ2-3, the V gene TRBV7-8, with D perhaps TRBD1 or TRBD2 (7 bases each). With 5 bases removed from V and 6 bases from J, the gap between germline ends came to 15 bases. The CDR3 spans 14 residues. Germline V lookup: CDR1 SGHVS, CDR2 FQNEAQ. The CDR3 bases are TGTGCCAGCAGCCCAGGGGGGGTTGGCGATACGCAGTATTTT. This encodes CASSPGGVGDTQYF.

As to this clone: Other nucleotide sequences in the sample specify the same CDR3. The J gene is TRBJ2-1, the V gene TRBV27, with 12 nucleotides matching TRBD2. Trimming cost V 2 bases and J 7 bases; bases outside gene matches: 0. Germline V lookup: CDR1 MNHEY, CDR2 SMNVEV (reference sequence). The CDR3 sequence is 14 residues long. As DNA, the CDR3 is TGTGCCAGCAGTTTAGGACTAGCGGGGAATGAGCAGTTCTTC. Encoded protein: CASSLGLAGNEQFF.

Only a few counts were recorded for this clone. The DNA for the CDR3 is TGTGCCAGCAGCGCGTCAGGGGCTGGAAACACCATATATTTT. This sequence encodes CASSASGAGNTIYF. This chain links TRBV9 with TRBJ1-3; D possibly corresponds to TRBD1 (6 bases). This CDR3 is 14 amino acids long. CDR1 and CDR2 from the germline V gene are SGDLS and YYNGEE. V was clipped by 3 bases and J by 2 bases, with 9 bases between them.

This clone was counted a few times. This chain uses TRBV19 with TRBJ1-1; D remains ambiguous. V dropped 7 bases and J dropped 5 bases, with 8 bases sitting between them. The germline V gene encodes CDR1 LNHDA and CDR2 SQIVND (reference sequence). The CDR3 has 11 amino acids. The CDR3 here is CASMRRTEAFF. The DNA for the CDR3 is TGTGCCAGTATGAGACGAACTGAAGCTTTCTTT.

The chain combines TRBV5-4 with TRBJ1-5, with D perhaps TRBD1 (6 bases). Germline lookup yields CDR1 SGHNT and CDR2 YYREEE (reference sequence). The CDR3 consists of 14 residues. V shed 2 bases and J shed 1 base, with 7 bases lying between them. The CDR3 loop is CASSFGGSNQPQHF. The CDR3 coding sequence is TGTGCCAGCAGCTTCGGGGGCAGCAATCAGCCCCAGCATTTT.